The T cell receptor beta chain under discussion was sequenced for a study of T-cell memory formation after mild COVID-19. MiXCR, run by TCRdb on the 5' RACE reads, gives a single entry per CDR3 protein. There are around 310,000 distinct CDR3 sequences in the sample; around a sixth occur only once, and approximately 20% lies in the top ten. This CDR3 is built from 16 residues. Deletions cut 9 bases from V and 1 base from J, with 22 bases between. The V gene is TRBV12-3 or TRBV12-4, the J gene TRBJ2-7; D call uncertain. Specimen: PBMCs or a T cell subset sorted from them (not recorded which). The sequence was collected from a man younger than 30 who had mild COVID-19 (a few samples of this study predate the infection). Cell type and time point are not known. The CDR3 DNA sequence: TGTGCCAGATTTCCCCCTCCAGGCCCTTTGTCCTACGAGCAGTACGTC. Translated: CARFPPPGPLSYEQYV.